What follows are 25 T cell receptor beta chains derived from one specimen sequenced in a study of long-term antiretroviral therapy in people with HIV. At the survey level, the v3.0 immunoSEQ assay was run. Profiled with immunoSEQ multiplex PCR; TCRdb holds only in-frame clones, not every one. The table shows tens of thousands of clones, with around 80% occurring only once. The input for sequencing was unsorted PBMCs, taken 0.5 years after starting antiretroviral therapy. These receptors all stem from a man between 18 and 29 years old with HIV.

The CDR3, as DNA: TGTGCCAGCAGCGTAGGCCCTGGACAGTCCAACACCGGGGAGCTGTTTTTT. It translates to CASSVGPGQSNTGELFF. The J gene is TRBJ2-2, the V gene TRBV9, with D perhaps TRBD1 (6 bases). Germline V gene lookup returns CDR1 SGDLS and CDR2 YYNGEE. This CDR3 comprises 17 residues. V was clipped by 0 bases and J by 2 bases, with 14 bases between them. The entire variable domain, with the rest obtained from reference TRBV9 and TRBJ2-2, is as follows: DSGVTQTPKHLITATGQRVTLRCSPRSGDLSVYWYQQSLDQGLQFLIQYYNGEERAKGNILERFSAQQFPDLHSELNLSSLELGDSALYFCASSVGPGQSNTGELFFGEGSRLTVL.

The CDR3 sequence is CASSFFDRITDTQYF. The CDR3 DNA reads TGTGCCAGCAGTTTCTTTGACAGGATCACAGATACGCAGTATTTT. V is TRBV27 and J is TRBJ2-3; a possible D gene is TRBD1 (6 bases). Germline V gene lookup returns CDR1 MNHEY and CDR2 SMNVEV (reference sequence). This CDR3 has 15 residues. Trimming stripped 3 bases from V and 2 bases from J, with 12 bases between.

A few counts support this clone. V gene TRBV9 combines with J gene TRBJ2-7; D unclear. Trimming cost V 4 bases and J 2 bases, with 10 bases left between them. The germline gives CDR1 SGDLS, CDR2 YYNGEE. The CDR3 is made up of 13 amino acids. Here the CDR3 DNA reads TGTGCCAGCAGCCCCCCCTGGGCCTACGAGCAGTACTTC. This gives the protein CASSPPWAYEQYF.

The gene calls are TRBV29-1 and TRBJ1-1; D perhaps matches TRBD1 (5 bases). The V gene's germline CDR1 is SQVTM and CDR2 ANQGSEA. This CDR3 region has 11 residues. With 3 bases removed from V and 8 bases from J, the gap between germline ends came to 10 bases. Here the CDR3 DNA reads TGCAGCGTTGATAGGGGAAACGAAGCTTTCTTT. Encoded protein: CSVDRGNEAFF.

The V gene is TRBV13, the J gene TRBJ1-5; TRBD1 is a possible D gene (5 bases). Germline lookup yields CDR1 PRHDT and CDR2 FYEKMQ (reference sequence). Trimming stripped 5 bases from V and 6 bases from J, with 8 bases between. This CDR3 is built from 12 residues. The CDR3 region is CASSVGAQPQHF. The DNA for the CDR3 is TGTGCCAGCAGCGTCGGGGCTCAGCCCCAGCATTTT.

The CDR3 nucleotides are TGTGCCAGCAGTGATAGAGGTTCAGAGACCCAGTACTTC. Residues: CASSDRGSETQYF. The chain uses TRBV25-1 and TRBJ2-5; D is unresolved. Germline assignment: CDR1 MGHDK and CDR2 SYGVNS. This CDR3 region has 13 residues. The V and J ends lost 3 bases and 4 bases respectively, with 9 bases between them.

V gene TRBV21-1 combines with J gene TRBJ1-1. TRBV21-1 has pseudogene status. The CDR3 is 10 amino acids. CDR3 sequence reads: CASTRTEAFF. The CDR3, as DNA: TGTGCCAGCACGAGGACTGAAGCTTTCTTT.

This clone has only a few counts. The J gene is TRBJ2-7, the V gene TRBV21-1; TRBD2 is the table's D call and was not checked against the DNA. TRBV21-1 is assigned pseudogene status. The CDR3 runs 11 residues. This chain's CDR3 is CASRGGDEQYF. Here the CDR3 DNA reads TGTGCCAGCAGGGGCGGGGACGAGCAGTACTTC.

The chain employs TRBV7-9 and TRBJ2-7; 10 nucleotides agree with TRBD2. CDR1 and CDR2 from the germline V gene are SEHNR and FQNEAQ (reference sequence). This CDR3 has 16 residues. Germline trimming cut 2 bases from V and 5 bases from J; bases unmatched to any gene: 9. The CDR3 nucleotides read TGTGCCAGCAGCTTAAGCGGGAGGGCCGTAGTCGACGAGCAGTACTTC. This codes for CASSLSGRAVVDEQYF. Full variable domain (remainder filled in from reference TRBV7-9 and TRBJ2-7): DTGVSQNPRHKITKRGQNVTFRCDPISEHNRLYWYRQTLGQGPEFLTYFQNEAQLEKSRLLSDRFSAERPKGSFSTLEIQRTEQGDSAMYLCASSLSGRAVVDEQYFGPGTRLTVT.

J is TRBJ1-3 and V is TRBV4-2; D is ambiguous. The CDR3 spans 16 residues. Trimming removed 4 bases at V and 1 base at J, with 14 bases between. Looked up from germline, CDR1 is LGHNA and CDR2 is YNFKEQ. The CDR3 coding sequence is TGTGCCAGCAGCCCTGGTGGTATATCGTCTGGAAACACCATATATTTT. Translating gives CASSPGGISSGNTIYF.

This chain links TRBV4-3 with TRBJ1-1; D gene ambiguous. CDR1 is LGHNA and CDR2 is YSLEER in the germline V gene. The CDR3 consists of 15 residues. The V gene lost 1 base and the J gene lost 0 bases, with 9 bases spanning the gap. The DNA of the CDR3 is TGCGCCAGCAGCCAAGGCCGCACCTTGAACACTGAAGCTTTCTTT. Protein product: CASSQGRTLNTEAFF.

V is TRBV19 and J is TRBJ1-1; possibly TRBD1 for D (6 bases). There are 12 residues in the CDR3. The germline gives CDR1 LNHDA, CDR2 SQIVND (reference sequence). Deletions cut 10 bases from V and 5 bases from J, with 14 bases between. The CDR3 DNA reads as TGTGCCACCACAACAGGGAGAACTGAAGCTTTCTTT. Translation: CATTTGRTEAFF.

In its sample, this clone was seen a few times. CDR3: CASSQDVMVDGEKLFF. The CDR3 DNA reads TGCGCCAGCAGCCAAGATGTCATGGTAGACGGCGAAAAACTGTTTTTT. The V call is TRBV4-1, the J call TRBJ1-4; D is undetermined. This CDR3 spans 16 amino acids. Germline loops: CDR1 MGHRA, CDR2 YSYEKL. The V and J ends lost 0 bases and 8 bases respectively, with 16 bases between them.

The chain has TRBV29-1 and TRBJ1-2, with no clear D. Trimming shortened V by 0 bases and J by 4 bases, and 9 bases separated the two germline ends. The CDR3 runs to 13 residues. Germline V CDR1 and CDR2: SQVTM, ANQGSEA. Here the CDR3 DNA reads TGCAGCGTTGAAGATCTGGGCGCCTATGGCTACACCTTC. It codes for CSVEDLGAYGYTF.

The DNA of the CDR3 is TGTGCCAGCAGCCCAGGGGCAGGGGGCGGCGGGAACATTCAGTACTTC. Its protein is CASSPGAGGGGNIQYF. The chain recombines TRBV4-2 with TRBJ2-4; 8 bases are shared with TRBD1. The CDR3 contains 16 residues. V shed 4 bases, J shed 7 bases, and the junction held 12 bases outside the gene matches. CDR1 LGHNA and CDR2 YNFKEQ come from the germline V gene.

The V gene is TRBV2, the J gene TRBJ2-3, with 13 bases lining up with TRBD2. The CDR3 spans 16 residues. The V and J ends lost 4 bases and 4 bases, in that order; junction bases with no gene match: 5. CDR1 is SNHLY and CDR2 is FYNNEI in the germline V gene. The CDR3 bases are TGTGCCAGCAGTGGCGGACTAGCGGGGGCCGCAGATACGCAGTATTTT. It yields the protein CASSGGLAGAADTQYF.

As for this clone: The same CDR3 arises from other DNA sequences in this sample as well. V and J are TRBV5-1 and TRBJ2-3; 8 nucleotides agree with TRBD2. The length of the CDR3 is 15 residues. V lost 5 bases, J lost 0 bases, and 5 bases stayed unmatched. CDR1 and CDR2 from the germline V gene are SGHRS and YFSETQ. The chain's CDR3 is CASSSTSASTDTQYF. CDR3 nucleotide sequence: TGCGCCAGCAGTTCGACTAGCGCTAGCACAGATACGCAGTATTTT.

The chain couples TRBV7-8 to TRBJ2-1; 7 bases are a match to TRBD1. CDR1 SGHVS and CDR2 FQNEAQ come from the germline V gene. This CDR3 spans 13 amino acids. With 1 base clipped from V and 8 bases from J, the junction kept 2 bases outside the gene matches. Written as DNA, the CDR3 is TGTGCCAGCAGCTTAGACAGGGGTCATGAGCAGTTCTTC. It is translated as CASSLDRGHEQFF. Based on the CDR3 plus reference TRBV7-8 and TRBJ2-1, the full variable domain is GAGVSQSPRYKVAKRGQDVALRCDPISGHVSLFWYQQALGQGPEFLTYFQNEAQLDKSGLPSDRFFAERPEGSVSTLKIQRTQQEDSAVYLCASSLDRGHEQFFGPGTRLTVL.

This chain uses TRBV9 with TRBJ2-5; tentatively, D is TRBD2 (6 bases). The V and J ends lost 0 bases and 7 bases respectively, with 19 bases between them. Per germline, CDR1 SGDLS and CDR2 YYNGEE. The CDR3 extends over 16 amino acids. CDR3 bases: TGTGCCAGCAGCGTAGCCCTCTGGCGCGAGGAGGGGACCCAGTACTTC. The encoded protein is CASSVALWREEGTQYF.

CDR3 amino acids: CASSLRQLGLRTNEKLFF. DNA for the CDR3: TGTGCCAGTAGCTTGAGGCAGTTGGGGTTAAGGACTAATGAAAAACTGTTTTTT. This chain links TRBV19 with TRBJ1-4; D unclear. The CDR3 is 18 amino acids. CDR1 is LNHDA, CDR2 SQIVND, per germline (reference sequence). Trimming left V 6 bases short and J 2 bases short, with 22 bases between.

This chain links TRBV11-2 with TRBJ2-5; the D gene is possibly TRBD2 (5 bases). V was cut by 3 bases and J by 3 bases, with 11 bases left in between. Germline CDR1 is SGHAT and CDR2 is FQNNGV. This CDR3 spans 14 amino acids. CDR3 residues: CASSLPGSKETQYF. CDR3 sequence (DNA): TGTGCCAGCAGCTTGCCGGGATCAAAAGAGACCCAGTACTTC.

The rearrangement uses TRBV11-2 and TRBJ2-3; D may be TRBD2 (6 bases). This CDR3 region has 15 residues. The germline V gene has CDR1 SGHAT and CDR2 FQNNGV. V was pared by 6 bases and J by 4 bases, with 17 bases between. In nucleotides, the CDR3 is TGTGCCAGCAGGGGGATCCGGAGGGCCGCAGATACGCAGTATTTT. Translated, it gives CASRGIRRAADTQYF. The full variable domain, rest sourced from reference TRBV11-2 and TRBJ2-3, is EAGVAQSPRYKIIEKRQSVAFWCNPISGHATLYWYQQILGQGPKLLIQFQNNGVVDDSQLPKDRFSAERLKGVDSTLKIQPAKLEDSAVYLCASRGIRRAADTQYFGPGTRLTVL.

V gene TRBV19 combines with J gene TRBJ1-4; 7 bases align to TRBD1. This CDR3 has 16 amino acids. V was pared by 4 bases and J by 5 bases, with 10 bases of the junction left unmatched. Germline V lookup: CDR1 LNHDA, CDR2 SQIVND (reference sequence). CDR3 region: CASSTIVQGENEKLFF. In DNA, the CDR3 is TGTGCCAGTAGTACGATCGTTCAGGGGGAAAATGAAAAACTGTTTTTT. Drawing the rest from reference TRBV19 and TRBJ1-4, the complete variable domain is DGGITQSPKYLFRKEGQNVTLSCEQNLNHDAMYWYRQDPGQGLRLIYYSQIVNDFQKGDIAEGYSVSREKKESFPLTVTSAQKNPTAFYLCASSTIVQGENEKLFFGSGTQLSVL.

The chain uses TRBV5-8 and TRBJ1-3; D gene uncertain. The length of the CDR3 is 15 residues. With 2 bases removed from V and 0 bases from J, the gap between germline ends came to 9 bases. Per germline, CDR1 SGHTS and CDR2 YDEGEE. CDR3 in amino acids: CASSFGMYSGNTIYF. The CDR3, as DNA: TGTGCCAGCAGCTTCGGAATGTACTCTGGAAACACCATATATTTT. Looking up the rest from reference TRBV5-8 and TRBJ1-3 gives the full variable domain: EAGVTQSPTHLIKTRGQQATLRCSPISGHTSVYWYQQALGLGLQFLLWYDEGEERNRGNFPPRFSGRQFPNYSSELNVNALELEDSALYLCASSFGMYSGNTIYFGEGSWLTVV.

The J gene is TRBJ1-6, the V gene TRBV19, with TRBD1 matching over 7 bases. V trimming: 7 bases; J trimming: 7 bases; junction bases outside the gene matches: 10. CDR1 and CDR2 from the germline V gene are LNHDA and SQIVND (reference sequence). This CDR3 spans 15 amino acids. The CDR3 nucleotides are TGTGCCAGTACCGACCCCGGGACAGCCAATTCACCCCTCCACTTT. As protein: CASTDPGTANSPLHF.